This T cell receptor (beta chain) appears in the sequencing data of a study of fetal regulatory T cell absence and autoimmunity. Study-wide context: Without clinical diabetes, IPEX patients showed exocrine pancreas autoimmunity. Study results and caveats: Compared with cord blood, pancreas showed oligoclonal TCR enrichment, some clones over 95-fold.

As for this clone: Its target is unknown.

Sequencing was at survey level. Only in-frame clones appear in the TCRdb table, and some are missing; sequencing was by immunoSEQ multiplex PCR. Of around 100,000 clones in the sample, roughly 78% were seen once. Germline V gene data show CDR1 as LGHNA and CDR2 as YSLEER. CDR3 length equals 16 residues. Trimming took off 4 bases at V and 3 bases at J, with 18 bases between the two ends. The origin of this receptor is a male donor with IPEX syndrome. The J gene is TRBJ1-2, the V gene TRBV4-3, with D perhaps TRBD1 (6 bases). The sample consisted of pancreas tissue. The CDR3 nucleotides read TGCGCCAGCAGCCGGGGGGGGGCGGTAAATGACTATGGCTACACCTTC. It translates to CASSRGGAVNDYGYTF.